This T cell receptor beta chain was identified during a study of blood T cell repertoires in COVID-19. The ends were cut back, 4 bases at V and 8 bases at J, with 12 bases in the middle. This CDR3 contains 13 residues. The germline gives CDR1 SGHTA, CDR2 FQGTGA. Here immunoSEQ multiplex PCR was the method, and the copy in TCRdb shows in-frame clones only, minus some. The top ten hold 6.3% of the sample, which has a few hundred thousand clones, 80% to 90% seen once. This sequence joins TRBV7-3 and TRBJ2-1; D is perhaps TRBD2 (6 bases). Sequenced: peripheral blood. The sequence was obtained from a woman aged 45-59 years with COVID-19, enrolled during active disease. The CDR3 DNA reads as TGTGCCAGCAGCTCGCAAGGAGGGTATGAGCAGTTCTTC. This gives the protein CASSSQGGYEQFF.